The 3 T cell receptor beta chains below all came from one sample that was sequenced in a study of PD-1 blockade in classical Hodgkin lymphoma. Brentuximab vedotin exposure varied, and every patient relapsed after autologous stem cell transplantation. The table came from immunoSEQ multiplex PCR; TCRdb's copy has only in-frame clones and leaves some out. The sample shows approximately 160,000 clones, nearly 80% of them seen only once. The sequenced sample was peripheral blood mononuclear cells (PBMCs), obtained before the second cycle of nivolumab. These receptors came from a human donor with classical Hodgkin lymphoma.

The rearrangement joins TRBV5-3 to TRBJ1-5; 9 nucleotides match TRBD1. TRBV5-3 is flagged as an ORF with uncertain function. V was clipped by 4 bases and J by 4 bases; unmatched bases: 3. This CDR3 is 14 amino acids long. The CDR3 DNA is TGTGCCAGAAGCCGCGGGACAGGGAATCAGCCCCAGCATTTT. It yields the protein CARSRGTGNQPQHF.

This clone appeared a single time. The CDR3, as DNA: TGTGCCAGTACCCTAGCACAGGGGCTAGGAGAGACCCAGTACTTC. This gives the protein CASTLAQGLGETQYF. This sequence joins TRBV19 and TRBJ2-5; 7 bases map to TRBD1. Germline V gives CDR1 LNHDA, CDR2 SQIVND (reference sequence). The V segment lost 7 bases and the J segment 4 bases; nucleotides outside the gene matches: 12. The CDR3 is made up of 15 amino acids.

This chain uses TRBV6-1 with TRBJ2-7, with TRBD1 identical over 10 bases. The germline CDR1 and CDR2 sequences are MNHNS and SASEGT. There are 14 residues in the CDR3. Losses at the gene ends were 7 bases for V and 4 bases for J; bases not matched to a gene: 7. CDR3 bases: TGTGCCAGCAAACGACAGGGGGCGCGATACGAGCAGTACTTC. This translates into CASKRQGARYEQYF.